A single sample is the source of the 28 T cell receptor beta chains below, sequenced in a study of T cells of healthy individuals. TCRdb ran MiXCR on the 5' RACE reads and lists one entry per CDR3 protein. The sample records 60,000 to 70,000 distinct CDR3 sequences, roughly 16% being singletons. The receptors stem from a human donor in good health.

This clonotype was recorded at least ten times. V gene TRBV20-1 combines with J gene TRBJ2-7; 8 bases line up with TRBD2. The CDR3 length is 13 residues. Germline V gene sequence: CDR1 DFQATT, CDR2 SNEGSKA (reference sequence). V lost 3 bases and J lost 3; bases outside the gene matches: 4. CDR3 loop: CSASPLADYEQYF. The CDR3 DNA reads as TGCAGTGCTAGCCCACTAGCGGACTACGAGCAGTACTTC.

This clonotype was seen repeatedly, ten times or more. The V and J genes are TRBV6-2 or TRBV6-3 and TRBJ2-7; 10 positions agree with TRBD2. Germline CDR1 and CDR2: MNHEY and SVGEGT. The CDR3 is 16 amino acids. The V gene end was trimmed by 1 base and the J gene end by 4 bases; junction bases not matched to a gene: 7. In nucleotides, the CDR3 is TGTGCCAGCAGTTACTTTTCTAGCGGGGGCCCGTACGAGCAGTACTTC. Its translation: CASSYFSSGGPYEQYF.

This sequence joins TRBV2 and TRBJ2-1; 9 bases fit TRBD2. Trimming removed 6 bases from V and 7 bases from J; junction bases left unmatched: 10. The CDR3 length is 15 residues. In germline, CDR1 is SNHLY, CDR2 FYNNEI. The CDR3 coding sequence is TGTGCCAGCAGGGATAGCGGGAGAGCGGGGAATGAGCAGTTCTTC. Translated, it gives CASRDSGRAGNEQFF.

This clonotype came up a few times. The chain carries TRBV5-1 and TRBJ2-6, with D possibly being TRBD1 (5 bases). The CDR3 has 17 amino acids. Trimming took 0 bases from V and 4 from J, leaving 14 bases between them. Germline V gene data show CDR1 as SGHRS and CDR2 as YFSETQ. This CDR3 is CASSLGQPGIGANVLTF. The CDR3 coding sequence is TGCGCCAGCAGCTTGGGACAGCCAGGGATAGGGGCCAACGTCCTGACTTTC. The whole variable domain, filled in from reference TRBV5-1 and TRBJ2-6, reads KAGVTQTPRYLIKTRGQQVTLSCSPISGHRSVSWYQQTPGQGLQFLFEYFSETQRNKGNFPGRFSGRQFSNSRSEMNVSTLELGDSALYLCASSLGQPGIGANVLTFGAGSRLTVL.

In its sample, this clonotype was seen many times. The chain joins TRBV5-1 to TRBJ2-7, with 11 nucleotides matching TRBD1. This CDR3 spans 13 amino acids. Germline CDR1 reads SGHRS; CDR2 reads YFSETQ. Trimming at V came to 3 bases and at J to 5 bases, leaving 1 base not matched to a gene. CDR3 amino acids: CASSSDRGHEQYF. The CDR3 nucleotides are TGCGCCAGCAGCTCGGACAGGGGGCACGAGCAGTACTTC.

This clonotype was picked up many times. The rearrangement links TRBV10-3 to TRBJ2-3; possibly TRBD2 for D (6 bases). V gave up 4 bases and J gave up 14 bases, with 19 bases separating them. This CDR3 has 13 residues. Germline V gene data show CDR1 as ENHRY and CDR2 as SYGVKD. This CDR3 reads CAISGSTSTAPYF. The CDR3 DNA is TGTGCCATCAGTGGATCAACTAGCACCGCCCCGTATTTT.

This clonotype was seen at least ten times. The rearrangement uses TRBV12-3 or TRBV12-4 and TRBJ1-4; tentatively, D is TRBD1 (5 bases). There are 16 residues in the CDR3. Between the trimmed V and J ends, which lost 7 bases and 6 bases, there was a span of 21 bases. The CDR3 DNA follows: TGTGCCAGCATAGATCTGGAGACAGCCTTTTATGAAAAACTGTTTTTT. This gives the protein CASIDLETAFYEKLFF.

The chain links TRBV24-1 to TRBJ2-1; D is perhaps TRBD1 or TRBD2 (5 bases each). Trimming shortened V by 4 bases and J by 5 bases, and 17 bases separated the two germline ends. This CDR3 spans 16 amino acids. Germline CDR1 reads KGHDR; CDR2 reads SFDVKD. Here the CDR3 reads CATSDTGTPNHNEQFF. CDR3 DNA: TGTGCCACCAGTGACACCGGGACCCCCAACCACAATGAGCAGTTCTTC.

The chain combines TRBV5-5 with TRBJ2-3; no definite D call. Germline values: CDR1 SGHKS, CDR2 YYEKEE (reference sequence). Trimming took 4 bases from V and 11 from J, leaving 11 bases between them. The CDR3 consists of 11 residues. The CDR3 sequence: CASSRARKQYF. As DNA, the CDR3 is TGTGCCAGCAGCCGGGCCCGTAAGCAGTATTTT.

This clonotype was picked up a small number of times. The chain employs TRBV7-9 and TRBJ1-3, with D unresolved. Looked up from germline, CDR1 is SEHNR and CDR2 is FQNEAQ (reference sequence). V shed 5 bases and J shed 0 bases, with 14 bases lying between them. CDR3 length: 16 amino acids. As DNA, the CDR3 is TGTGCCAGCAGCCCGATCTTAGGGAGCTCTGGAAACACCATATATTTT. Protein sequence: CASSPILGSSGNTIYF.

Only a few counts were recorded for this clonotype. The chain links TRBV6-1 to TRBJ1-2; D unclear. This CDR3 region has 12 residues. V lost 8 bases, J lost 4 bases, and 11 bases lay in between. CDR1 is MNHNS, CDR2 SASEGT, per germline. CDR3 sequence (DNA): TGTGCCAGCGTTAACCCAGGCTATGGCTACACCTTC. It translates to CASVNPGYGYTF.

This clonotype has at least ten counts. The chain links TRBV9 to TRBJ1-4; 9 bases are a match to TRBD1. The CDR3 covers 19 residues. V lost 2 bases and J lost 3; bases outside the gene matches: 14. Germline assignment: CDR1 SGDLS and CDR2 YYNGEE. DNA of the CDR3: TGTGCCAGCAGCGTGACAGCCGGGACAGGGTACTCCGCTAATGAAAAACTGTTTTTT. This gives the protein CASSVTAGTGYSANEKLFF.

There are a few counts of this clonotype. The chain uses TRBV7-9 and TRBJ1-2; D is perhaps TRBD1 (5 bases). This CDR3 region has 15 residues. The V end was cut by 1 base, the J end by 5 bases, with 14 bases between. Germline CDR1 and CDR2: SEHNR and FQNEAQ (reference sequence). CDR3 DNA sequence: TGTGCCAGCAGCTTAGGGGGGAGTGTTTTATATGGCTACACCTTC. It specifies CASSLGGSVLYGYTF.

This clonotype appeared a few times. The chain links TRBV20-1 to TRBJ2-7, with TRBD2 identical over 13 bases. The CDR3 sequence is 14 residues long. Germline assignment: CDR1 DFQATT and CDR2 SNEGSKA (reference sequence). V lost 7 bases, J lost 5 bases, and 8 bases stayed unmatched. CDR3 coding DNA: TGCAGTGTTCCCCAGGGACTAGCGGGGAACGAGCAGTACTTC. It specifies CSVPQGLAGNEQYF.

The J gene is TRBJ1-6, the V gene TRBV18; tentative D call: TRBD1 (6 bases). Germline values: CDR1 KGHSH, CDR2 LQKENI. The CDR3 extends over 14 amino acids. Between the trimmed V and J ends, which lost 2 bases and 7 bases, there was a span of 9 bases. CDR3 sequence reads: CASSPATGNSPLHF. CDR3 bases: TGTGCCAGCTCACCAGCCACAGGGAATTCACCCCTCCACTTT.

V gene TRBV11-3 combines with J gene TRBJ2-3, with D possibly TRBD2 on 6 matching bases. Germline V gene lookup returns CDR1 SGHNT and CDR2 YENEEA. This CDR3 contains 15 residues. Trimming pared 3 bases from V and 5 bases from J, leaving 15 bases between. Written as DNA, the CDR3 is TGTGCCAGCAGCTTCCGAGGTGGGGGAGGAGATACGCAGTATTTT. Encoded protein: CASSFRGGGGDTQYF.

The table lists this clonotype with many counts. The V and J genes are TRBV12-3 or TRBV12-4 and TRBJ1-5; D remains ambiguous. Deletions cut 0 bases from V and 2 bases from J, with 5 bases between. The CDR3 length is 14 residues. The CDR3 protein is CASSLAAGNQPQHF. CDR3 DNA sequence: TGTGCCAGCAGTTTAGCTGCGGGCAATCAGCCCCAGCATTTT.

This clonotype showed up many times. The chain combines TRBV7-9 with TRBJ1-1; TRBD1 is a possible D gene (5 bases). Deletions cut 2 bases from V and 5 bases from J, with 12 bases between. CDR3 length: 14 amino acids. The germline CDR1 and CDR2 sequences are SEHNR and FQNEAQ (reference sequence). CDR3 loop: CASSLFGGDTEAFF. The DNA for the CDR3 is TGTGCCAGCAGCTTATTTGGGGGAGATACTGAAGCTTTCTTT.

The chain employs TRBV7-9 and TRBJ1-1, with D perhaps matching TRBD1 (5 bases). The CDR3 runs 13 residues. Looked up from germline, CDR1 is SEHNR and CDR2 is FQNEAQ (reference sequence). With 1 base removed from V and 8 bases from J, the gap between germline ends came to 11 bases. The CDR3 nucleotides read TGTGCCAGCAGCTTAGTAGGGGTCTCAGAAGCTTTCTTT. Protein product: CASSLVGVSEAFF. The full variable domain, in which reference TRBV7-9 and TRBJ1-1 provide the parts outside the CDR3, is DTGVSQNPRHKITKRGQNVTFRCDPISEHNRLYWYRQTLGQGPEFLTYFQNEAQLEKSRLLSDRFSAERPKGSFSTLEIQRTEQGDSAMYLCASSLVGVSEAFFGQGTRLTVV.

This clonotype was observed a few times. CDR3 DNA sequence: TGTGCCAGCAGCCCCTCCGGCCACACCTACGAGCAGTACTTC. Translation: CASSPSGHTYEQYF. The chain has TRBV3-1 and TRBJ2-7; unclear D gene. V lost 4 bases, J lost 2 bases, and 12 bases lay in between. The CDR3 is 14 amino acids. CDR1 LGHDT and CDR2 YNNKEL come from the germline V gene (reference sequence).

This clonotype was counted between two and nine times. The V and J genes are TRBV6-2 or TRBV6-3 and TRBJ1-1, with TRBD1 identical over 7 bases. Germline CDR1 is MNHEY and CDR2 is SVGEGT. V was clipped by 5 bases and J by 5 bases; unmatched bases: 11. This CDR3 spans 15 amino acids. In DNA, the CDR3 is TGTGCCAGCAGTCCCCTACAGGGGATGGAAACTGAAGCTTTCTTT. It specifies CASSPLQGMETEAFF.

V usage is TRBV20-1 and J usage is TRBJ1-2; 7 positions agree with TRBD1. This CDR3 has 14 amino acids. J gave up 8 bases and V 0 bases, and 9 bases lay outside the gene matches. Germline CDR1 reads DFQATT; CDR2 reads SNEGSKA (reference sequence). The CDR3 spells CSARERDRVSGYTF. The DNA for the CDR3 is TGCAGTGCTAGAGAACGCGACAGGGTATCAGGCTACACCTTC.

This rearrangement joins TRBV5-6 to TRBJ1-5; 8 nucleotides align to TRBD1. Germline CDR1 SGHDT, CDR2 YYEEEE. The CDR3 is 18 residues long. The V gene end was trimmed by 4 bases and the J gene end by 2 bases; junction bases not matched to a gene: 14. CDR3 loop: CASSATTGAVTRNQPQHF. The CDR3 bases are TGTGCCAGCAGCGCCACGACAGGGGCGGTTACTCGCAATCAGCCCCAGCATTTT.

The chain is built from TRBV28 and TRBJ2-5; no clear D gene. CDR1 and CDR2 from the germline V gene are MDHEN and SYDVKM. The CDR3 runs to 14 residues. The ends were cut back, 8 bases at V and 1 base at J, with 14 bases in the middle. The CDR3 region has the DNA TGTGCCAGCGCGGCACAACAACGCCAAGAGACCCAGTACTTC. Its translation: CASAAQQRQETQYF.

V usage is TRBV20-1 and J usage is TRBJ2-3; the D is unclear. The V gene lost 3 bases and the J gene lost 9 bases, with 16 bases spanning the gap. The germline V gene encodes CDR1 DFQATT and CDR2 SNEGSKA (reference sequence). This CDR3 has 13 residues. DNA for the CDR3: TGCAGTGCTAGTTCGGCCTCACAAGGCACGCAGTATTTT. It is translated as CSASSASQGTQYF.

This clonotype was recorded many times. The chain has TRBV20-1 and TRBJ2-1; maybe TRBD2 (6 bases). Trimming left V 3 bases short and J 5 bases short, with 8 bases between. The CDR3 extends over 12 amino acids. The germline V gene encodes CDR1 DFQATT and CDR2 SNEGSKA (reference sequence). The CDR3 DNA follows: TGCAGTGCTAGGCGGGACCACAATGAGCAGTTCTTC. Translation: CSARRDHNEQFF.

The chain has TRBV7-9 and TRBJ1-3; D uncertain. Trimming removed 3 bases at V and 4 bases at J, with 7 bases between. CDR1 is SEHNR and CDR2 is FQNEAQ in the germline V gene (reference sequence). The CDR3 spans 13 residues. The CDR3 nucleotides are TGTGCCAGCAGCTTTTCACAGGGAAACACCATATATTTT. It encodes CASSFSQGNTIYF.

The chain uses TRBV5-1 and TRBJ2-1, with 14 bases lining up with TRBD2. Germline V gene lookup returns CDR1 SGHRS and CDR2 YFSETQ. This CDR3 comprises 18 residues. V shed 4 bases and J 8 bases; nucleotides not matched to a gene: 14. For the CDR3, the DNA is TGCGCCAGCAGCGTTGGGCTGGGGACTAGCGGGAGTGAGGATGAGCAGTTCTTC. Protein sequence: CASSVGLGTSGSEDEQFF.